A single sample is the source of the 11 T cell receptor beta chains below, sequenced in a study of blood T cell repertoires in COVID-19. Using immunoSEQ multiplex PCR, the repertoire was profiled, and TCRdb retains in-frame clones only, with some absent. The table shows about 280,000 clones, with 83% occurring only once. Source material: peripheral blood. The receptor set was obtained from a woman aged 45 to 65 who had recovered from COVID-19.

The rearrangement uses TRBV7-9 and TRBJ2-6; D unresolved. V was shortened by 4 bases and J by 1 base, with 14 bases between the two germline ends. Germline V gene lookup returns CDR1 SEHNR and CDR2 FQNEAQ (reference sequence). The length of the CDR3 is 17 residues. The CDR3 here is CASSSNRPLSGANVLTF. The CDR3 region has the DNA TGTGCCAGCAGCTCTAACAGACCCTTATCTGGGGCCAACGTCCTGACTTTC.

The chain is built from TRBV19 and TRBJ1-3; 8 bases agree with TRBD1. The germline V gene has CDR1 LNHDA and CDR2 SQIVND (reference sequence). The trim removed 8 bases at V and 2 bases at J, leaving 5 bases unmatched. CDR3 length: 14 residues. CDR3 sequence: CASEGGQAGNTIYF. The CDR3 bases are TGTGCCAGTGAAGGGGGACAGGCTGGAAACACCATATATTTT.

This clone was observed a few times. V gene TRBV3-1 (or the pseudogene TRBV3-2) combines with J gene TRBJ2-1; D is possibly TRBD1 (5 bases). Looked up from germline, CDR1 is LGHDT and CDR2 is YNNKEL (reference sequence). Trimming took 0 bases from V and 8 from J, leaving 5 bases between them. This CDR3 is 12 amino acids long. For the CDR3, the DNA is TGTGCCAGCAGCCAAGAAGGGGATGAGCAGTTCTTC. Amino acids: CASSQEGDEQFF.

This chain connects TRBV30 to TRBJ1-4; possible D gene TRBD1, 6 bases. The germline gives CDR1 GTSNPN, CDR2 SVGIG (reference sequence). V lost 0 bases and J lost 5, with 7 bases in between. The CDR3 has 13 amino acids. In DNA, the CDR3 is TGTGCCTGGAGTGTACAGGGAAATGAAAAACTGTTTTTT. Protein product: CAWSVQGNEKLFF.

V gene TRBV7-2 combines with J gene TRBJ2-5, with D tentatively TRBD1 (6 bases). Germline CDR1 is SGHTA and CDR2 is FQGNSA. With 4 bases removed from V and 9 bases from J, the gap between germline ends came to 15 bases. The CDR3 totals 13 residues. CDR3 loop: CASSSPGPGAQYF. For the CDR3, the DNA is TGTGCCAGCAGCTCACCGGGCCCAGGGGCCCAGTACTTC.

This chain joins TRBV19 and TRBJ2-7; a weak D match, TRBD2 (6 bases). Between the trimmed V and J ends, which lost 6 bases and 4 bases, there was a span of 13 bases. This CDR3 is 13 amino acids long. The V gene's germline CDR1 is LNHDA and CDR2 SQIVND (reference sequence). The CDR3 DNA is TGTGCCAGTAGAGACGGGAGTGAATACGAGCAGTACTTC. Translation gives CASRDGSEYEQYF.

This sequence joins TRBV10-3 and TRBJ2-2; 7 nucleotides agree with TRBD2. This CDR3 has 16 amino acids. The germline gives CDR1 ENHRY, CDR2 SYGVKD. Unmatched junction bases numbered 11, after V lost 10 bases and J lost 0 bases. The CDR3 loop reads CATKTSRRSNTGELFF. CDR3 nucleotides: TGTGCCACCAAGACTAGCCGTAGATCGAACACCGGGGAGCTGTTTTTT.

The genes are TRBV5-6 and TRBJ2-2; D remains ambiguous. Germline values: CDR1 SGHDT, CDR2 YYEEEE. The CDR3 has 14 amino acids. Trimming took off 6 bases at V and 3 bases at J, with 12 bases between the two ends. The CDR3 spells CASMVAAYTGELFF. CDR3 nucleotide sequence: TGTGCCAGCATGGTAGCCGCTTACACCGGGGAGCTGTTTTTT.

The J gene is TRBJ2-5, the V gene TRBV4-1; 7 bases align to TRBD1. V was pared by 2 bases and J by 5 bases, with 11 bases of the junction left unmatched. The CDR3 length is 16 residues. Germline V gene data show CDR1 as MGHRA and CDR2 as YSYEKL. CDR3 residues: CASSQLDRAPGETQYF. In DNA, the CDR3 is TGCGCCAGCAGCCAACTCGACAGGGCCCCTGGGGAGACCCAGTACTTC.

This chain uses TRBV6-5 with TRBJ2-2; 11 bases align to TRBD2. Per germline, CDR1 MNHEY and CDR2 SVGAGI. The V and J ends lost 8 bases and 4 bases, in that order; junction bases with no gene match: 6. The CDR3 is 15 residues long. The CDR3 sequence is CASESSGRSTGELFF. The CDR3 DNA follows: TGTGCCAGCGAGTCTAGCGGGAGGTCCACCGGGGAGCTGTTTTTT.

The chain links TRBV27 to TRBJ1-3, with D unresolved. CDR3 length equals 13 residues. Germline lookup yields CDR1 MNHEY and CDR2 SMNVEV (reference sequence). Trimming left V 0 bases short and J 3 bases short, with 3 bases between. In DNA, the CDR3 is TGTGCCAGCAGTTTATCGTATGGAAACACCATATATTTT. Its translation is CASSLSYGNTIYF.